The next 2 T cell receptor beta chains were all read from a single sample in a study of cytomegalovirus exposure and HLA in healthy donors. 13 Jbeta primers and 60 Vbeta primers were used for the PCR. Assay used: immunoSEQ multiplex PCR; TCRdb lists only in-frame clones, some missing. The sample holds roughly 160,000 clones, roughly nine tenths seen once. Sequenced material: PBMCs. The receptors originated from a woman aged 30 to 39 in good health and CMV-seronegative.

The gene calls are TRBV10-1 and TRBJ1-5, with 7 bases aligning to TRBD1. This CDR3 contains 16 residues. The trim removed 6 bases at V and 1 base at J, leaving 9 bases unmatched. Germline CDR1 is WNHNN and CDR2 is SYGVQD (reference sequence). The CDR3 nucleotides are TGCGCCAGCAGCCCAACAGGGGAGATGAGCAATCAGCCCCAGCATTTT. This codes for CASSPTGEMSNQPQHF.

The chain employs TRBV18 and TRBJ2-7, with D possibly matching TRBD1 (5 bases). V was trimmed by 8 bases and J by 3 bases, leaving 20 bases between them. Germline lookup yields CDR1 KGHSH and CDR2 LQKENI. The CDR3 runs 15 residues. This CDR3 reads CASHLQQGSGYEQYF. The CDR3 DNA is TGTGCCAGCCACCTCCAGCAGGGTTCAGGCTACGAGCAGTACTTC.